This record covers a single T cell receptor beta chain. CD4+ naive, central memory, regulatory and stem cell-like memory subsets were isolated by sorting on CD45RO/CCR7/CD25/CD127/CD95/CD27. This entry comes from a study of beta chain features in type 1 diabetes. The overall study: Healthy donors, compared against patients, showed similar age, gender and cell yields.

All of the isolated RNA was reverse transcribed, so expressed TCRB transcripts were sequenced. Naive, central memory and regulatory T cell samples came to a mean of approximately 3.57 million reads. Repertoires were generated with immunoSEQ multiplex PCR, while TCRdb's copy carries only in-frame clones and drops some. The table lists fewer than 200,000 clones, over 7.5% of them singletons. Germline-derived CDR1 and CDR2 are SEHNR and FQNEAQ (reference sequence). This CDR3 spans 18 amino acids. Trimming pared 1 base from V and 2 bases from J, leaving 15 bases between. The sequence derives from a man between 18 and 35 years old in good health. Material for sequencing was central memory CD4+ T cells from blood. The chain is built from TRBV7-9 and TRBJ2-6; TRBD1 might be the D (7 bases). The CDR3 nucleotides are TGTGCCAGCAGCTTAGGGGACTCGCAGGGGGCTGGGGCCAACGTCCTGACTTTC. Amino acid sequence: CASSLGDSQGAGANVLTF.